This TCR beta chain was profiled in a study of T cell responses to AZD1222 COVID-19 vaccine. Study-level results: Clonal diversity was possibly underestimated, and the donors were mostly white British, with more females. Distributed over spike, vaccine-associated CD4 TCRs predominated at 160-218 and 743-854. Among those given AZD1222, only five to seven were seropositive at baseline.

This CDR3 is built from 14 residues. Per germline, CDR1 KGHDR and CDR2 SFDVKD. TCRdb's table, derived via immunoSEQ multiplex PCR, lists solely in-frame clones and lacks some. Of about 67,000 clones in the sample, about four fifths were seen once. A word on this clone: Its antigen remains unidentified. The junction does not match germline at one end; this may be a read error.

The chain is built from TRBV24-1 and TRBJ2-2; possible D gene TRBD2, 6 bases. This material consisted of peripheral blood, taken 28 days after the second AZD1222 dose. This receptor was identified in an adult who received the AZD1222 COVID-19 vaccine. Written as DNA, the CDR3 is TGTGCCACCAGTCATTTTGGAGGGACCGGGGAGCTGTTTTTT. The encoded protein is CATSHFGGTGELFF.